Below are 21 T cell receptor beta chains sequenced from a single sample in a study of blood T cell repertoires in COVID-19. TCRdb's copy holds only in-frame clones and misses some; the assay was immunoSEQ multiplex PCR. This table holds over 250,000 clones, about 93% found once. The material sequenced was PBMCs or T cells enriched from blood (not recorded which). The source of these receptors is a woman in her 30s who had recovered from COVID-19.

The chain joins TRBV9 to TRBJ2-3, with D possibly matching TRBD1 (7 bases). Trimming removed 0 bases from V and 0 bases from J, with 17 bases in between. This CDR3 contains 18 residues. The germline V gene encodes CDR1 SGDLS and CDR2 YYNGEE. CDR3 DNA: TGTGCCAGCAGCGTAGCTGGAGGGGGCGAGGGTAGCACAGATACGCAGTATTTT. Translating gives CASSVAGGGEGSTDTQYF.

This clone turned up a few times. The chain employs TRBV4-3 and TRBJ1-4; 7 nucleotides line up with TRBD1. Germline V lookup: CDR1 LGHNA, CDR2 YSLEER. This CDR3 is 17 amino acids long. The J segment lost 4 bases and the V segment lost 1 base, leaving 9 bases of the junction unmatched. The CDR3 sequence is CASSQGVNRDSNEKLFF. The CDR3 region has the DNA TGCGCCAGCAGCCAAGGCGTGAACCGGGACAGTAATGAAAAACTGTTTTTT.

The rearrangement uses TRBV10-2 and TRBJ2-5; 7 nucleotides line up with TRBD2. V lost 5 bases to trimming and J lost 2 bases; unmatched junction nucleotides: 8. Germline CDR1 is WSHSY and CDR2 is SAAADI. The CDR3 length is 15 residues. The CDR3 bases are TGCGCCAGCAGTACGATAGGCGGGGGACAAGAGACCCAGTACTTC. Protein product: CASSTIGGGQETQYF.

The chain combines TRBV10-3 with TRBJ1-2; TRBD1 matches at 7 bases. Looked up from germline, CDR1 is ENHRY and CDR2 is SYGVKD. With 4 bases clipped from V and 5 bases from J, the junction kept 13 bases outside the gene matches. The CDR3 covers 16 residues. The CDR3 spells CAISASGTAAAYGYTF. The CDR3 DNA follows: TGTGCCATCAGTGCCTCCGGGACAGCGGCTGCGTATGGCTACACCTTC.

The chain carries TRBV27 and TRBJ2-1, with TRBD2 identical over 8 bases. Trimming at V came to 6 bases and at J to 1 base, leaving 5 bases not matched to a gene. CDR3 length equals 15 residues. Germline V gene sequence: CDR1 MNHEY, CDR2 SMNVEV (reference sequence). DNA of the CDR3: TGTGCCAGCAGCCGGAGCGGGAGATCCTACAATGAGCAGTTCTTC. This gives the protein CASSRSGRSYNEQFF.

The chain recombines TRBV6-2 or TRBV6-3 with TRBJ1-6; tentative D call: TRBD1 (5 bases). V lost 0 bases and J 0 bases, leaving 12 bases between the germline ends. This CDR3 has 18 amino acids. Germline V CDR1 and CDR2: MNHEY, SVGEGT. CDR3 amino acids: CASSYSRGRSSYNSPLHF. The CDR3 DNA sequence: TGTGCCAGCAGTTACTCTAGGGGAAGGAGCTCCTATAATTCACCCCTCCACTTT.

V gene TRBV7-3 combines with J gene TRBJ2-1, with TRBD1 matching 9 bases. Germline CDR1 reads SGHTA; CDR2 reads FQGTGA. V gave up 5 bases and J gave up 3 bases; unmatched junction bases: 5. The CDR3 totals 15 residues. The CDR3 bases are TGTGCCAGCAGCCCTACAGGGGGCGACTACAATGAGCAGTTCTTC. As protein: CASSPTGGDYNEQFF.

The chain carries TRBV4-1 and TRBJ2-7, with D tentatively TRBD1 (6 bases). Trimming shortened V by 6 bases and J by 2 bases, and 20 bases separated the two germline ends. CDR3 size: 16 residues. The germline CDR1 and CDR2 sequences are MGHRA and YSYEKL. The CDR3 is CASSQNAGAVTYEQYF. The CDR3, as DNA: TGCGCCAGCAGTCAAAATGCAGGGGCGGTCACCTACGAGCAGTACTTC.

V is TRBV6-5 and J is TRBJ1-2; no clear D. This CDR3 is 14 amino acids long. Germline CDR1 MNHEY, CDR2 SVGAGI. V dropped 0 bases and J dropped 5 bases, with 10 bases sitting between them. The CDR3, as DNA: TGTGCCAGCAGTTACTCGACTGAAGGTTATGGCTACACCTTC. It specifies CASSYSTEGYGYTF.

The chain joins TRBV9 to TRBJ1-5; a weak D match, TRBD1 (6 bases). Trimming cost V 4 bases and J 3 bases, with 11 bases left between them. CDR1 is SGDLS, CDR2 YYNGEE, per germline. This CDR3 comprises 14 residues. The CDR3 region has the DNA TGTGCCAGCAGCCCGACAGGAAACAATCAGCCCCAGCATTTT. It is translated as CASSPTGNNQPQHF.

The CDR3 DNA follows: TGTGCCAGCAGCTTAACCCGGGACAAAGGCTTCTATGGCTACACCTTC. Translation: CASSLTRDKGFYGYTF. The V and J genes are TRBV7-9 and TRBJ1-2, with a tentative D call TRBD1 (6 bases). The CDR3 spans 16 residues. V shed 2 bases and J shed 4 bases, with 17 bases lying between them. The germline V gene has CDR1 SEHNR and CDR2 FQNEAQ (reference sequence). Full variable domain (remainder filled in from reference TRBV7-9 and TRBJ1-2): DTGVSQNPRHKITKRGQNVTFRCDPISEHNRLYWYRQTLGQGPEFLTYFQNEAQLEKSRLLSDRFSAERPKGSFSTLEIQRTEQGDSAMYLCASSLTRDKGFYGYTFGSGTRLTVV.

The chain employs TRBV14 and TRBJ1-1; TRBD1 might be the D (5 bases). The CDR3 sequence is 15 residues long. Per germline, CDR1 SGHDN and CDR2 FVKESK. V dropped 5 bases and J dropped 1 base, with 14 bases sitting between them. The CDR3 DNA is TGTGCCAGCAGCGACAGACAGATAAAGAACACTGAAGCTTTCTTT. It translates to CASSDRQIKNTEAFF.

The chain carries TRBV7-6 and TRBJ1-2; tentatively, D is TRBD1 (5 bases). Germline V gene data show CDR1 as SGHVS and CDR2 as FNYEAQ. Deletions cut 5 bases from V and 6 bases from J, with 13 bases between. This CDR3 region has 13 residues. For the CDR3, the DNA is TGTGCCAGCAGCCCCGCGGGGCGGGATGGCTACACCTTC. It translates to CASSPAGRDGYTF.

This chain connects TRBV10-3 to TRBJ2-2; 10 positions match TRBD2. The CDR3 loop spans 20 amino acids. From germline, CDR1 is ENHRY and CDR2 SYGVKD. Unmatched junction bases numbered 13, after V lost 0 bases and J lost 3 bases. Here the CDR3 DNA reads TGTGCCATCAGTGAGTCGATGGGGCTAGCGGGAGTCCCCTACACCGGGGAGCTGTTTTTT. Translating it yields CAISESMGLAGVPYTGELFF.

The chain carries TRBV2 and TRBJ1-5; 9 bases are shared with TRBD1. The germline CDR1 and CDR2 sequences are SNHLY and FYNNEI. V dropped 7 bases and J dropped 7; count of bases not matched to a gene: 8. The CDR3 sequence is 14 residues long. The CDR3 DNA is TGTGCCAGCAACTTAGGGACAGGGATCCAGCCCCAGCATTTT. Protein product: CASNLGTGIQPQHF.

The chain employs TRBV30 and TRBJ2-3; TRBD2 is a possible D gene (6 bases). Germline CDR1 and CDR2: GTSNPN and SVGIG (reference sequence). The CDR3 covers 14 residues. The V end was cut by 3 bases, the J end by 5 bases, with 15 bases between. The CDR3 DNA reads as TGTGCCTGGAGGAATGGCGGGGTGGTAGATACGCAGTATTTT. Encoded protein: CAWRNGGVVDTQYF. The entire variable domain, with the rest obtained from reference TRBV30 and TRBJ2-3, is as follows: SQTIHQWPATLVQPVGSPLSLECTVEGTSNPNLYWYRQAAGRGLQLLFYSVGIGQISSEVPQNLSASRPQDRQFILSSKKLLLSDSGFYLCAWRNGGVVDTQYFGPGTRLTVL.

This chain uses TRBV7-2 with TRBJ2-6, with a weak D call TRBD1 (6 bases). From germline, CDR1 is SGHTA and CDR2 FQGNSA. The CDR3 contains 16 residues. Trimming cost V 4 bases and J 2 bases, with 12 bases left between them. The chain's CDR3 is CASSYTGFAGANVLTF. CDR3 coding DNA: TGTGCCAGCAGCTACACAGGGTTCGCTGGGGCCAACGTCCTGACTTTC.

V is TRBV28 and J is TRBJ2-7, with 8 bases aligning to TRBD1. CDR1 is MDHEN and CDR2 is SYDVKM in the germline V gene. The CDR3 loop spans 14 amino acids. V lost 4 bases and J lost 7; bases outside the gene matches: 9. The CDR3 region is CASSSQGALREQYF. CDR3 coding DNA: TGTGCCAGCAGTTCTCAGGGGGCCCTTCGGGAGCAGTACTTC.

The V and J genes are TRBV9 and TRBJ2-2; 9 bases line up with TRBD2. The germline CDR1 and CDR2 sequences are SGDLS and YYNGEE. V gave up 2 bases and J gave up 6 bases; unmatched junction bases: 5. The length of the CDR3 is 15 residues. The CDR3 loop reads CASSVVAGASGELFF. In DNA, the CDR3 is TGTGCCAGCAGCGTGGTAGCGGGAGCTTCCGGGGAGCTGTTTTTT.

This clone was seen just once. CDR3 residues: CAWKPGWTGELFF. CDR3 sequence (DNA): TGTGCCTGGAAACCAGGGTGGACCGGGGAGCTGTTTTTT. V gene TRBV30 combines with J gene TRBJ2-2; D might be TRBD1 (5 bases). V lost 4 bases, J lost 5 bases, and 11 bases lay in between. Looked up from germline, CDR1 is GTSNPN and CDR2 is SVGIG (reference sequence). The CDR3 runs 13 residues.

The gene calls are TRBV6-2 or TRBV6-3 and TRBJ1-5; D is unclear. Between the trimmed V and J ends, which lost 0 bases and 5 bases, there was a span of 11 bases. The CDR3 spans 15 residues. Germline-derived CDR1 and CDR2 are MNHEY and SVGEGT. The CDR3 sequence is CASSYSTHRDQPQHF. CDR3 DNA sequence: TGTGCCAGCAGTTACTCGACGCACCGGGATCAGCCCCAGCATTTT.